A single sample gave rise to the 26 T cell receptor beta chains below, sequenced in a study of cytomegalovirus exposure and HLA in healthy donors. TCRdb keeps only in-frame clones here, not all; method: immunoSEQ multiplex PCR. The sample includes roughly 200,000 clones, about 81% of them seen just once. Sequenced: PBMCs. These receptors came from a woman aged 25 to 39 in good health and CMV-seronegative.

The CDR3 bases are TGCAGCGCCTTTTCAGCAACTAATGAAAAACTGTTTTTT. Translated: CSAFSATNEKLFF. The genes are TRBV29-1 and TRBJ1-4; unclear D gene. The CDR3 length is 13 residues. From germline, CDR1 is SQVTM and CDR2 ANQGSEA. The V and J ends lost 7 bases and 0 bases respectively, with 9 bases between them. Drawing the rest from reference TRBV29-1 and TRBJ1-4, the complete variable domain is SAVISQKPSRDICQRGTSLTIQCQVDSQVTMMFWYRQQPGQSLTLIATANQGSEATYESGFVIDKFPISRPNLTFSTLTVSNMSPEDSSIYLCSAFSATNEKLFFGSGTQLSVL.

The chain recombines TRBV5-1 with TRBJ1-2; tentative D call: TRBD1 (6 bases). Trimming left V 4 bases short and J 3 bases short, with 19 bases between. The CDR3 loop spans 16 amino acids. Germline V gene sequence: CDR1 SGHRS, CDR2 YFSETQ. CDR3 nucleotide sequence: TGCGCCAGCAGCCCGACCGGGGGGGCCACTGACTATGGCTACACCTTC. Translated: CASSPTGGATDYGYTF.

V is TRBV7-2 and J is TRBJ2-7, with TRBD1 matching 8 bases. CDR3 size: 15 residues. The germline V gene encodes CDR1 SGHTA and CDR2 FQGNSA. Losses at the gene ends were 5 bases for V and 4 bases for J; bases not matched to a gene: 10. This chain's CDR3 is CASSQDRDRIYEQYF. CDR3 nucleotides: TGTGCCAGCAGCCAAGACCGGGACAGGATTTACGAGCAGTACTTC.

Here the CDR3 DNA reads TGTGCCAGCAGCCAAGTAGGGGTTAGCTCCTACGAGCAGTACTTC. It encodes CASSQVGVSSYEQYF. This sequence joins TRBV4-2 and TRBJ2-7; perhaps TRBD1 as D (5 bases). The CDR3 has 15 residues. Trimming cost V 1 base and J 0 bases, with 10 bases left between them. From germline, CDR1 is LGHNA and CDR2 YNFKEQ.

The chain links TRBV11-1 to TRBJ2-1; 10 bases are shared with TRBD1. The junction had 9 bases not matched to a gene; V was cut back by 7 bases and J by 3 bases. From germline, CDR1 is SGHAT and CDR2 FQDESV (reference sequence). The CDR3 sequence is 16 residues long. This CDR3 is CASTLRRTGGYNEQFF. In nucleotides, the CDR3 is TGTGCCAGCACCCTAAGGAGGACAGGGGGCTACAATGAGCAGTTCTTC.

This chain connects TRBV6-4 to TRBJ1-4; no clear D gene. The length of the CDR3 is 14 residues. Per the germline V gene, CDR1 is MRHNA and CDR2 is SNTAGT. Trimming shortened V by 4 bases and J by 0 bases, and 6 bases separated the two germline ends. The chain's CDR3 is CASSGDTTNEKLFF. Written as DNA, the CDR3 is TGTGCCAGCAGTGGCGACACAACTAATGAAAAACTGTTTTTT.

V usage is TRBV6-5 and J usage is TRBJ2-7, with D perhaps matching TRBD1 (5 bases). Germline V CDR1 and CDR2: MNHEY, SVGAGI. The CDR3 has 13 amino acids. Between the trimmed V and J ends, which lost 6 bases and 2 bases, there was a span of 11 bases. The CDR3, as DNA: TGTGCCAGCAGGGCGACAGTTACCTACGAGCAGTACTTC. Amino acids: CASRATVTYEQYF.

CDR3 bases: TGTGCCAGCAGTTTATCTAGGAGTGGCAATCAGCCCCAGCATTTT. It yields the protein CASSLSRSGNQPQHF. The J gene is TRBJ1-5, the V gene TRBV27; no clear D gene. The germline V and J ends were trimmed by 0 bases and 2 bases, with 8 bases remaining between them. Germline lookup yields CDR1 MNHEY and CDR2 SMNVEV (reference sequence). This CDR3 spans 15 amino acids.

This chain joins TRBV12-5 and TRBJ2-7; 10 bases line up with TRBD1. V trimming: 6 bases; J trimming: 3 bases; junction bases outside the gene matches: 8. Germline V gene data show CDR1 as LGHNT and CDR2 as FRNRAP. The length of the CDR3 is 15 residues. As DNA, the CDR3 is TGTGCTAGTGGCCCCGGACAGGGGGTCGGCTACGAGCAGTACTTC. This translates into CASGPGQGVGYEQYF.

This clone was detected only a few times. J is TRBJ1-2 and V is TRBV14; D is undetermined. The CDR3 contains 14 residues. The V end was cut by 0 bases, the J end by 4 bases, with 9 bases between. From germline, CDR1 is SGHDN and CDR2 FVKESK. CDR3 region: CASSQEPGVYGYTF. CDR3 bases: TGTGCCAGCAGCCAAGAGCCGGGTGTCTATGGCTACACCTTC.

This rearrangement joins TRBV27 to TRBJ1-6; D call uncertain. Germline assignment: CDR1 MNHEY and CDR2 SMNVEV (reference sequence). CDR3 length: 16 amino acids. Trimming stripped 5 bases from V and 0 bases from J, with 11 bases between. The CDR3 sequence: CASSERGSSYNSPLHF. CDR3 DNA: TGTGCCAGCAGTGAACGTGGGAGCTCCTATAATTCACCCCTCCACTTT.

The V and J genes are TRBV18 and TRBJ2-3; D uncertain. Germline V gene data show CDR1 as KGHSH and CDR2 as LQKENI. The V end was cut by 2 bases, the J end by 1 base, with 10 bases between. The CDR3 runs 15 residues. CDR3 sequence (DNA): TGTGCCAGCTCACCATCGTATGAGCGCACAGATACGCAGTATTTT. Translating it yields CASSPSYERTDTQYF. The variable domain in full, completed from reference TRBV18 and TRBJ2-3, reads NAGVMQNPRHLVRRRGQEARLRCSPMKGHSHVYWYRQLPEEGLKFMVYLQKENIIDESGMPKERFSAEFPKEGPSILRIQQVVRGDSAAYFCASSPSYERTDTQYFGPGTRLTVL.

The V call is TRBV11-2, the J call TRBJ2-5; tentatively, D is TRBD2 (6 bases). V was shortened by 1 base and J by 5 bases, with 11 bases between the two germline ends. Germline assignment: CDR1 SGHAT and CDR2 FQNNGV. CDR3 length equals 14 residues. CDR3 sequence (DNA): TGTGCCAGCAGCTTAGGGCGGGGCTGGGAGACCCAGTACTTC. This encodes CASSLGRGWETQYF.

CDR3 coding DNA: TGTGCCACCAGCAGAGGCGGGCCCTACAATGAGCAGTTCTTC. This gives the protein CATSRGGPYNEQFF. V gene TRBV15 combines with J gene TRBJ2-1; tentative D call: TRBD2 (5 bases). The germline V and J ends were trimmed by 1 base and 2 bases, with 6 bases remaining between them. This CDR3 has 14 amino acids. Germline-derived CDR1 and CDR2 are LNHNV and YYDKDF (reference sequence).

V usage is TRBV6-1 and J usage is TRBJ2-7; 8 bases match TRBD2. Germline assignment: CDR1 MNHNS and CDR2 SASEGT. The CDR3 is 16 amino acids. V was clipped by 2 bases and J by 0 bases; unmatched bases: 6. CDR3 loop: CASSEPGRGDSYEQYF. The CDR3 bases are TGTGCCAGCAGTGAACCGGGGCGGGGGGACTCCTACGAGCAGTACTTC.

CDR3 bases: TGTGCCAGCAGCTGGAGCACCAACACAGATACGCAGTATTTT. Translation gives CASSWSTNTDTQYF. V usage is TRBV5-4 and J usage is TRBJ2-3, with no clear D. The CDR3 runs to 14 residues. Deletions cut 3 bases from V and 2 bases from J, with 10 bases between. Germline lookup yields CDR1 SGHNT and CDR2 YYREEE (reference sequence).

This chain uses TRBV27 with TRBJ1-5, with 9 bases identical to TRBD1. The CDR3 consists of 18 residues. V shed 5 bases and J 2 bases; nucleotides not matched to a gene: 13. Germline lookup yields CDR1 MNHEY and CDR2 SMNVEV (reference sequence). DNA for the CDR3: TGTGCCAGCAGTCCAAGGACAGGGGTCGTTACTCGCAATCAGCCCCAGCATTTT. It yields the protein CASSPRTGVVTRNQPQHF.

The V call is TRBV30, the J call TRBJ2-1, with 8 bases identical to TRBD2. J lost 4 bases, V lost 5 bases, and 4 bases had no gene match. Germline V gene data show CDR1 as GTSNPN and CDR2 as SVGIG (reference sequence). The CDR3 is 13 amino acids. In DNA form, the CDR3 reads TGTGCCTGGGTGACTAGCGCTTACAATGAGCAGTTCTTC. It yields the protein CAWVTSAYNEQFF. Variable domain in full (rest from reference TRBV30 and TRBJ2-1): SQTIHQWPATLVQPVGSPLSLECTVEGTSNPNLYWYRQAAGRGLQLLFYSVGIGQISSEVPQNLSASRPQDRQFILSSKKLLLSDSGFYLCAWVTSAYNEQFFGPGTRLTVL.

The chain couples TRBV11-2 to TRBJ1-2, with D maybe TRBD1 (6 bases). There are 14 residues in the CDR3. V gave up 5 bases and J gave up 8 bases, with 18 bases separating them. Germline V gives CDR1 SGHAT, CDR2 FQNNGV. The CDR3 is CASSPLAGANGYTF. The CDR3 DNA is TGTGCCAGCAGCCCCCTTGCAGGGGCAAACGGCTACACCTTC.

The chain has TRBV30 and TRBJ1-2, with D uncertain. This CDR3 is 13 amino acids long. The germline V gene has CDR1 GTSNPN and CDR2 SVGIG (reference sequence). The V end was cut by 4 bases, the J end by 1 base, with 10 bases between. CDR3 sequence: CAWTNWSNYGYTF. CDR3 nucleotide sequence: TGTGCCTGGACCAATTGGAGTAACTATGGCTACACCTTC.

J is TRBJ2-7 and V is TRBV30; 9 nucleotides match TRBD1. From germline, CDR1 is GTSNPN and CDR2 SVGIG (reference sequence). CDR3 length: 13 amino acids. After removal of 5 bases from V and 0 bases from J, the junction contained 2 bases not matched to a gene. The CDR3 is CAWGTGSSYEQYF. The CDR3 DNA reads as TGTGCCTGGGGGACAGGGAGCTCCTACGAGCAGTACTTC.

The chain has TRBV30 and TRBJ2-1; the match to TRBD1 covers 11 bases. Germline CDR1 and CDR2: GTSNPN and SVGIG (reference sequence). This CDR3 contains 13 residues. V gave up 2 bases and J gave up 9 bases; unmatched junction bases: 3. DNA for the CDR3: TGTGCCTGGAGTACCGGGACAGGGGGTGAGCAGTTCTTC. It specifies CAWSTGTGGEQFF.

V and J are TRBV7-7 and TRBJ2-2, with 10 bases that match TRBD1. V lost 5 bases and J lost 5; bases outside the gene matches: 5. The CDR3 runs to 15 residues. The V gene's germline CDR1 is SSHAT and CDR2 FNYEAQ (reference sequence). The CDR3 DNA reads TGTGCCAGCAGCCGGGACAGGGGTCATACCGGGGAGCTGTTTTTT. It encodes CASSRDRGHTGELFF.

The count of this clone is one. The chain is built from TRBV4-1 and TRBJ2-7; 9 nucleotides line up with TRBD1. Germline trimming cut 1 base from V and 2 bases from J; bases unmatched to any gene: 6. The V gene's germline CDR1 is MGHRA and CDR2 YSYEKL. This CDR3 is built from 16 residues. Here the CDR3 reads CASSQVGGQGPYEQYF. The CDR3 region has the DNA TGCGCCAGCAGCCAAGTAGGGGGACAGGGCCCCTACGAGCAGTACTTC.

The chain recombines TRBV5-1 with TRBJ2-7; weak D call: TRBD1 (6 bases). The germline V and J ends were trimmed by 5 bases and 2 bases, with 11 bases remaining between them. The length of the CDR3 is 13 residues. Germline-derived CDR1 and CDR2 are SGHRS and YFSETQ. The CDR3 sequence is CASSHRAAYEQYF. DNA for the CDR3: TGCGCCAGCAGTCACAGGGCCGCCTACGAGCAGTACTTC.

This chain uses TRBV19 with TRBJ1-5; TRBD1 matches at 9 bases. V shed 7 bases and J 4 bases; nucleotides not matched to a gene: 2. Germline lookup yields CDR1 LNHDA and CDR2 SQIVND (reference sequence). The CDR3 sequence is 13 residues long. The CDR3 DNA reads TGTGCCAGTAAGGACAGGGGAAATCAGCCCCAGCATTTT. Translating it yields CASKDRGNQPQHF.